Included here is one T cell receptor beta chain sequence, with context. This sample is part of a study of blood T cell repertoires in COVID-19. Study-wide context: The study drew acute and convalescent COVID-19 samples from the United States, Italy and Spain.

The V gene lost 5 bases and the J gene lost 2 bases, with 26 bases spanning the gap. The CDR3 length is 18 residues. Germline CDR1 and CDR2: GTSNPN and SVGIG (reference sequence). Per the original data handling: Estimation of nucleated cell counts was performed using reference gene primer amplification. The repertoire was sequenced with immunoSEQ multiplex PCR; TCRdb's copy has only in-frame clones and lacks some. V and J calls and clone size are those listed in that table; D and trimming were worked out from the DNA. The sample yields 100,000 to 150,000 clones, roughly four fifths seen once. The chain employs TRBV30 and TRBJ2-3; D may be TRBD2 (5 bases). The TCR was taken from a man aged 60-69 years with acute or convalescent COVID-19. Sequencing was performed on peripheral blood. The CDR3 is CAWSSPPWRSGFTDTQYF. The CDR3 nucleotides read TGTGCCTGGTCCTCCCCCCCGTGGAGGAGCGGATTCACAGATACGCAGTATTTT.